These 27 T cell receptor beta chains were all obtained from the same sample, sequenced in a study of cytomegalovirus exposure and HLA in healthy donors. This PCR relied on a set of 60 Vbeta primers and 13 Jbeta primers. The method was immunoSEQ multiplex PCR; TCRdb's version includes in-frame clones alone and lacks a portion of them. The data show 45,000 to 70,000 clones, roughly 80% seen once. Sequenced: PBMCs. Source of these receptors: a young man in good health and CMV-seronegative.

The CDR3 DNA sequence: TGTGCCAGCAGCTTATATATGTTCTCTGGGGCCAACGTCCTGACTTTC. This sequence encodes CASSLYMFSGANVLTF. V usage is TRBV7-8 and J usage is TRBJ2-6; D unclear. V was trimmed by 2 bases and J by 0 bases, leaving 8 bases between them. CDR1 is SGHVS, CDR2 FQNEAQ, per germline. The CDR3 loop spans 16 amino acids. Using reference TRBV7-8 and TRBJ2-6 for the parts outside the CDR3, the full variable domain is GAGVSQSPRYKVAKRGQDVALRCDPISGHVSLFWYQQALGQGPEFLTYFQNEAQLDKSGLPSDRFFAERPEGSVSTLKIQRTQQEDSAVYLCASSLYMFSGANVLTFGAGSRLTVL.

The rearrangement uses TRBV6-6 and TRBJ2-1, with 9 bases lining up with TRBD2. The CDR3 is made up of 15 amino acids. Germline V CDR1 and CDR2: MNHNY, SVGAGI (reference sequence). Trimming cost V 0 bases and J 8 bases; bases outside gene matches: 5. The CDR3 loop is CASSYSVAGVYEQFF. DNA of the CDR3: TGTGCCAGCAGTTACTCGGTAGCGGGAGTGTATGAGCAGTTCTTC.

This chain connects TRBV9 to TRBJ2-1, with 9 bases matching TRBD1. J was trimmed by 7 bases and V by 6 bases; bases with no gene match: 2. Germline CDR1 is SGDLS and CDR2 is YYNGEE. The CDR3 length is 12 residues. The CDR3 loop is CASTGQGNEQFF. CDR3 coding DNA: TGTGCCAGCACAGGACAGGGGAATGAGCAGTTCTTC. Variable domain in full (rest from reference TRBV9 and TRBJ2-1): DSGVTQTPKHLITATGQRVTLRCSPRSGDLSVYWYQQSLDQGLQFLIQYYNGEERAKGNILERFSAQQFPDLHSELNLSSLELGDSALYFCASTGQGNEQFFGPGTRLTVL.

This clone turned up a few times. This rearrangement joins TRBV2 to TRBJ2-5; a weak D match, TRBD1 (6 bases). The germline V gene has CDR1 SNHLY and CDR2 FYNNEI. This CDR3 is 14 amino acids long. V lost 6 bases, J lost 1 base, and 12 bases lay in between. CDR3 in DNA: TGTGCCAGCAGCTCCCGGACAGTCCAAGAGACCCAGTACTTC. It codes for CASSSRTVQETQYF.

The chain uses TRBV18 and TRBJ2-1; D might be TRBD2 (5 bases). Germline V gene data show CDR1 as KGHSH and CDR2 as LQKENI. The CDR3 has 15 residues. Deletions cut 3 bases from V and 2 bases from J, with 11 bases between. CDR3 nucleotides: TGTGCCAGCTCACCGCAAAGGGAGCCCTACAATGAGCAGTTCTTC. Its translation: CASSPQREPYNEQFF.

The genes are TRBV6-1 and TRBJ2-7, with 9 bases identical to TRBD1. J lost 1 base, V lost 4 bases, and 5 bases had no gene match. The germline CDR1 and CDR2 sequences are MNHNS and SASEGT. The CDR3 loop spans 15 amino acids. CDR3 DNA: TGTGCCAGCAGTGGCGGGACAGGGTCTTCCTACGAGCAGTACTTC. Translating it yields CASSGGTGSSYEQYF.

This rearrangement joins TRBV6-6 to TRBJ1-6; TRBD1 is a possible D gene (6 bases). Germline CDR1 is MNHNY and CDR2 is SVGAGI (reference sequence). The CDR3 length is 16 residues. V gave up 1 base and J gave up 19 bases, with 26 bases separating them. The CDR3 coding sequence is TGTGCCAGCAGTTACTTGGAACAGGGAACCAGAAGTCCCGGTCACTTT. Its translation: CASSYLEQGTRSPGHF.

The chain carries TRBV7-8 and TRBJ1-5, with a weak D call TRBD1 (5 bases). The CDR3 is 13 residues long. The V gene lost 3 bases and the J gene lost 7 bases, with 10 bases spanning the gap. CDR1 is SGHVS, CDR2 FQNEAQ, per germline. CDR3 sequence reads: CASSLGLGQPQHF. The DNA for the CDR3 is TGTGCCAGCAGCTTGGGACTTGGACAGCCCCAGCATTTT.

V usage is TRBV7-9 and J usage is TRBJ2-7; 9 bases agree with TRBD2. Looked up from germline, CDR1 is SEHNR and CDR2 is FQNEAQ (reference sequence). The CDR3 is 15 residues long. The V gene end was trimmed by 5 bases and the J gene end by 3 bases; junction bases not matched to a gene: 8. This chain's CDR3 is CASSHGAGGSYEQYF. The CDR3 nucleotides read TGTGCCAGCAGCCATGGAGCGGGGGGAAGCTACGAGCAGTACTTC.

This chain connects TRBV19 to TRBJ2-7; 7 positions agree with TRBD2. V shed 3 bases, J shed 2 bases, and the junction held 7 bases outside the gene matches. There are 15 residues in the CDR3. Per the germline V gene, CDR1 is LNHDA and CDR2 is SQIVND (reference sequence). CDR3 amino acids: CASSIQAGPAYEQYF. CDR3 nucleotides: TGTGCCAGTAGTATCCAAGCGGGGCCAGCCTACGAGCAGTACTTC.

This CDR3 is CASTRNRDRGREQYF. The CDR3 region has the DNA TGTGCCAGCACCAGGAACCGGGACAGGGGGCGCGAGCAGTACTTC. This rearrangement joins TRBV6-1 to TRBJ2-5, with 12 bases lining up with TRBD1. The tail of the sequence fits TRBJ2-7 better, so the J call may be wrong. The germline gives CDR1 MNHNS, CDR2 SASEGT. The length of the CDR3 is 15 residues.

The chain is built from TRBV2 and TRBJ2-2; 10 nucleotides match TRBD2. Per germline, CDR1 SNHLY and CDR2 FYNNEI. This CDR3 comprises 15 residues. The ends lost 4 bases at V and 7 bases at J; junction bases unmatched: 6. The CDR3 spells CASSAPGLAVGELFF. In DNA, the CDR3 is TGTGCCAGCAGTGCACCCGGACTAGCGGTCGGGGAGCTGTTTTTT.

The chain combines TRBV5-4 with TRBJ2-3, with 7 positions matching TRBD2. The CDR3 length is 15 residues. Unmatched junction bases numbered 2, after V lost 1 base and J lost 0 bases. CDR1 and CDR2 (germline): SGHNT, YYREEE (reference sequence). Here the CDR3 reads CASSLMRGSTDTQYF. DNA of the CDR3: TGTGCCAGCAGCTTGATGCGGGGGAGCACAGATACGCAGTATTTT.

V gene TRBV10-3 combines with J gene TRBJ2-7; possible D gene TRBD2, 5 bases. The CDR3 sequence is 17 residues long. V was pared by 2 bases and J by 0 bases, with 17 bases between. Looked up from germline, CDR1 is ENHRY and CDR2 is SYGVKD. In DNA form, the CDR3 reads TGTGCCATCAGTGAGCCCAGACTTCGGGGTCCCTCCTACGAGCAGTACTTC. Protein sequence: CAISEPRLRGPSYEQYF.

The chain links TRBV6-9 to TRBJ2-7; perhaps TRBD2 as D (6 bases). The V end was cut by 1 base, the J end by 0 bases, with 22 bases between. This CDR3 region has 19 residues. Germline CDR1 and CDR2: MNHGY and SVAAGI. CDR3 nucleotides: TGTGCCAGCAGTTATTTGGAGGGACGGGTCTTACGGAGCTCCTACGAGCAGTACTTC. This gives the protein CASSYLEGRVLRSSYEQYF.

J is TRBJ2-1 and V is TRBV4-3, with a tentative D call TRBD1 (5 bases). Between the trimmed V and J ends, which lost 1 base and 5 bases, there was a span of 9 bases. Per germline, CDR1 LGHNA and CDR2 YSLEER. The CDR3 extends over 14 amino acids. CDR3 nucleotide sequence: TGCGCCAGCAGCCAAGTCACAGGTCACAATGAGCAGTTCTTC. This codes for CASSQVTGHNEQFF.

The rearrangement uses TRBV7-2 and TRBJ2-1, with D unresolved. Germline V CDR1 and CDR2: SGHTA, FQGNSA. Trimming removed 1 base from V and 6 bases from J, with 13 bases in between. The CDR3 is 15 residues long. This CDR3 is CASSLVASLGNEQFF. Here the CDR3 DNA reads TGTGCCAGCAGCTTAGTAGCCTCCCTCGGCAATGAGCAGTTCTTC.

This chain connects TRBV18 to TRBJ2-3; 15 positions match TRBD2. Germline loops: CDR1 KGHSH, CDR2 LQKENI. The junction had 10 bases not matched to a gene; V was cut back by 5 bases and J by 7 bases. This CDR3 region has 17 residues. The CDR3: CASSRTSGRASIYTQYF. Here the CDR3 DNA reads TGTGCCAGCTCAAGGACTAGCGGGAGGGCATCCATCTATACGCAGTATTTT.

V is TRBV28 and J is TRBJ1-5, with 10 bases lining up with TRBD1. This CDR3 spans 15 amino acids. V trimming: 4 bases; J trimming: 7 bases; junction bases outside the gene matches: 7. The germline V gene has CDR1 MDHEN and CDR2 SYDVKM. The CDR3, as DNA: TGTGCCAGCAGTTCCGGACAGGGGGGATGGCAGCCCCAGCATTTT. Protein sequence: CASSSGQGGWQPQHF. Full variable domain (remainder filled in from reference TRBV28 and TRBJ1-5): DVKVTQSSRYLVKRTGEKVFLECVQDMDHENMFWYRQDPGLGLRLIYFSYDVKMKEKGDIPEGYSVSREKKERFSLILESASTNQTSMYLCASSSGQGGWQPQHFGDGTRLSIL.

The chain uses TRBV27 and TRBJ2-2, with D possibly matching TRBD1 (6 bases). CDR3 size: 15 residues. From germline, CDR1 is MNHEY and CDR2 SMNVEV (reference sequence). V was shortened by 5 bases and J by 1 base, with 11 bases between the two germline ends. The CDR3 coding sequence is TGTGCCAGCAGTCCCAGGGGCTTGAACACCGGGGAGCTGTTTTTT. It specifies CASSPRGLNTGELFF.

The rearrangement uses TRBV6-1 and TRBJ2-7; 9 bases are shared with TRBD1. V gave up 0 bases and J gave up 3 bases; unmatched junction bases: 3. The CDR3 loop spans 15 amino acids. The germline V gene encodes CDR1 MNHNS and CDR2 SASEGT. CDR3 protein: CASSEAATGGYEQYF. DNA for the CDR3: TGTGCCAGCAGTGAAGCGGCGACAGGGGGCTACGAGCAGTACTTC.

This chain's CDR3 is CASSQGLDTEAFF. CDR3 DNA sequence: TGTGCCAGCAGCCAGGGCCTCGACACTGAAGCTTTCTTT. V gene TRBV14 combines with J gene TRBJ1-1; D unresolved. CDR3 length: 13 residues. Germline V gene data show CDR1 as SGHDN and CDR2 as FVKESK. Trimming removed 3 bases from V and 3 bases from J, with 8 bases in between.

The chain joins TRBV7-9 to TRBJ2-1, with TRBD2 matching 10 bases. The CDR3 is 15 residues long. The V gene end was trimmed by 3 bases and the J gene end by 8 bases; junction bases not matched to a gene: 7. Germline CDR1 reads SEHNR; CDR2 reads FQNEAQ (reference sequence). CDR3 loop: CASSFKRGGWDEQFF. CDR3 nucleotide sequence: TGTGCCAGCAGCTTTAAGCGGGGGGGCTGGGATGAGCAGTTCTTC.

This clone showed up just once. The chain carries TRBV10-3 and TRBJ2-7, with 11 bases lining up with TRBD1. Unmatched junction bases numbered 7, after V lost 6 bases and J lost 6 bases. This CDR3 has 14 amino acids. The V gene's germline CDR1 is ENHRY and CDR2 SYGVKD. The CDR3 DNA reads TGTGCCATCAGGAACCGGGACAGGGGGGGCGAGCAGTACTTC. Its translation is CAIRNRDRGGEQYF.

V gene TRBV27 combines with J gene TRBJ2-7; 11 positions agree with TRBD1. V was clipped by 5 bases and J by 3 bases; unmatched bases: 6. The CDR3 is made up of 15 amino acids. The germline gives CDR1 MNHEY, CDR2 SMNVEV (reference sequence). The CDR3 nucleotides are TGTGCCAGCAGTCGTCCGGGACAGGGGGACTACGAGCAGTACTTC. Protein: CASSRPGQGDYEQYF.

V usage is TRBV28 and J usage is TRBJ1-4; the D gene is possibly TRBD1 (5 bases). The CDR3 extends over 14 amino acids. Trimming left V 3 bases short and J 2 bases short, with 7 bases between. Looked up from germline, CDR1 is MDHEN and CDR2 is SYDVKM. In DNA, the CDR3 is TGTGCCAGCAGTTTGACAGCCACTAATGAAAAACTGTTTTTT. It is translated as CASSLTATNEKLFF.

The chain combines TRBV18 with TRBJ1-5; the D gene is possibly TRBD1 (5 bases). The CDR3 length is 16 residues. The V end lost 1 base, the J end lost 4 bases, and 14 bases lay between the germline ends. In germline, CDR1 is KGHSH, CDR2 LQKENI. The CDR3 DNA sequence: TGTGCCAGCTCACCACGGGGCAGGGAAGTGAATCAGCCCCAGCATTTT. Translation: CASSPRGREVNQPQHF.